Listed here are 14 T cell receptor beta chains from one sample, sequenced in a study of early T cells in non-severe SARS-CoV-2 infection. TCRdb used MiXCR to reprocess the 5' RACE reads, holding one entry per CDR3 protein. The sample includes about 26,000 distinct CDR3 sequences, roughly 4.6% seen only once; the top ten take less than 4%. The sequenced sample consisted of whole blood. Every receptor here comes from an adult who was a healthcare worker with PCR-confirmed SARS-CoV-2 infection or an uninfected control (not recorded which).

This clonotype occurred many times. The gene calls are TRBV20-1 and TRBJ2-3; weak D call: TRBD1 (6 bases). Looked up from germline, CDR1 is DFQATT and CDR2 is SNEGSKA (reference sequence). The CDR3 contains 13 residues. The germline V and J ends were trimmed by 4 bases and 3 bases, with 11 bases remaining between them. The CDR3 spells CSANTGRTDTQYF. Written as DNA, the CDR3 is TGCAGTGCTAACACAGGGCGGACAGATACGCAGTATTTT.

The chain couples TRBV20-1 to TRBJ2-5; D not certain. V was cut by 6 bases and J by 0 bases, with 5 bases left in between. This CDR3 region has 11 residues. Germline CDR1 is DFQATT and CDR2 is SNEGSKA (reference sequence). The CDR3 region has the DNA TGCAGTGCCCAGTACCAAGAGACCCAGTACTTC. It is translated as CSAQYQETQYF.

V gene TRBV7-9 combines with J gene TRBJ1-1; the D is unclear. Per germline, CDR1 SEHNR and CDR2 FQNEAQ (reference sequence). Trimming cost V 1 base and J 2 bases, with 5 bases left between them. CDR3 length: 13 amino acids. CDR3 DNA sequence: TGTGCCAGCAGCTTAGGAGATAACACTGAAGCTTTCTTT. Amino acid sequence: CASSLGDNTEAFF.

This clonotype was seen ten or more times. The V and J genes are TRBV5-1 and TRBJ1-1, with a possible D match to TRBD1 (5 bases). The CDR3 extends over 15 amino acids. The germline V gene encodes CDR1 SGHRS and CDR2 YFSETQ. V was trimmed by 0 bases and J by 4 bases, leaving 13 bases between them. The CDR3 nucleotides are TGCGCCAGCAGCTTGGCCGTTGGTGGGGGCACTGAAGCTTTCTTT. Translation gives CASSLAVGGGTEAFF.

This clonotype was seen at least ten times. The chain couples TRBV7-3 to TRBJ2-3; unclear D gene. V was trimmed by 5 bases and J by 0 bases, leaving 6 bases between them. Germline CDR1 and CDR2: SGHTA and FQGTGA. The CDR3 runs 13 residues. The CDR3 DNA reads TGTGCCAGCAGCCGCTCTAGCACAGATACGCAGTATTTT. Translation: CASSRSSTDTQYF.

This clonotype was counted only a few times. This chain uses TRBV5-1 with TRBJ2-3; D is perhaps TRBD1 or TRBD2 (5 bases each). Looked up from germline, CDR1 is SGHRS and CDR2 is YFSETQ. The V gene lost 3 bases and the J gene lost 0 bases, with 14 bases spanning the gap. The CDR3 has 16 amino acids. The CDR3 here is CASSSARGASTDTQYF. DNA for the CDR3: TGCGCCAGCAGCTCGGCAAGGGGAGCTAGCACAGATACGCAGTATTTT.

This clonotype showed up many times. CDR3 bases: TGCGCCAGCAGCCAAGATTCCGGGGGCGACACCGGGGAGCTGTTTTTT. It codes for CASSQDSGGDTGELFF. The J gene is TRBJ2-2, the V gene TRBV4-3; the D gene could be TRBD1 or TRBD2 (6 bases each). Germline CDR1 reads LGHNA; CDR2 reads YSLEER. V gave up 0 bases and J gave up 3 bases, with 11 bases separating them. CDR3 length equals 16 residues.

This clonotype was counted between two and nine times. V and J are TRBV27 and TRBJ2-2; 8 bases map to TRBD1. Per the germline V gene, CDR1 is MNHEY and CDR2 is SMNVEV (reference sequence). The CDR3 covers 15 residues. V shed 5 bases, J shed 3 bases, and the junction held 5 bases outside the gene matches. DNA of the CDR3: TGTGCCAGCAGTCCCACAGGGGGGCACACCGGGGAGCTGTTTTTT. Its translation: CASSPTGGHTGELFF.

J is TRBJ2-2 and V is TRBV10-3, with 9 positions matching TRBD2. This CDR3 comprises 15 residues. V dropped 5 bases and J dropped 2; count of bases not matched to a gene: 3. CDR1 is ENHRY and CDR2 is SYGVKD in the germline V gene. The CDR3 reads CAISSSGDNTGELFF. In nucleotides, the CDR3 is TGTGCCATCAGTTCTAGCGGGGACAACACCGGGGAGCTGTTTTTT.

In its sample, this clonotype was seen a few times. The J gene is TRBJ1-2, the V gene TRBV5-4; tentatively, D is TRBD1 (6 bases). Trimming removed 0 bases at V and 4 bases at J, with 16 bases between. Germline V gives CDR1 SGHNT, CDR2 YYREEE (reference sequence). The CDR3 contains 16 residues. CDR3 in amino acids: CASSLGNRQAIYGYTF. The CDR3 bases are TGTGCCAGCAGCTTGGGGAACCGACAGGCGATCTATGGCTACACCTTC. The complete variable domain, with remaining parts taken from reference TRBV5-4 and TRBJ1-2, reads ETGVTQSPTHLIKTRGQQVTLRCSSQSGHNTVSWYQQALGQGPQFIFQYYREEENGRGNFPPRFSGLQFPNYSSELNVNALELDDSALYLCASSLGNRQAIYGYTFGSGTRLTVV.

This clonotype was recorded at least ten times. This chain links TRBV6-1 with TRBJ1-4; D is possibly TRBD1 (5 bases). The CDR3 is 12 residues long. Germline V gene data show CDR1 as MNHNS and CDR2 as SASEGT. Trimming cost V 10 bases and J 7 bases, with 13 bases left between them. Written as DNA, the CDR3 is TGTGCCACCTCTAGGGACCCTGAAAAACTGTTTTTT. It encodes CATSRDPEKLFF.

The chain links TRBV5-6 to TRBJ1-2; 8 positions agree with TRBD1. The CDR3 runs 14 residues. CDR1 and CDR2 from the germline V gene are SGHDT and YYEEEE. The trim removed 4 bases at V and 12 bases at J, leaving 14 bases unmatched. For the CDR3, the DNA is TGTGCCAGCAGCGCGGCTGGACAGGGCCAATGGAACACCTTC. Translated, it gives CASSAAGQGQWNTF.

Many counts were recorded for this clonotype. The gene calls are TRBV29-1 and TRBJ1-2; D unresolved. V was trimmed by 3 bases and J by 4 bases, leaving 9 bases between them. The CDR3 consists of 12 residues. CDR1 is SQVTM and CDR2 is ANQGSEA in the germline V gene. The CDR3 region is CSVDSGLYGYTF. DNA for the CDR3: TGCAGCGTTGATTCCGGGCTCTATGGCTACACCTTC.

This clonotype was counted ten times or more. The chain employs TRBV11-2 and TRBJ2-4; tentatively, D is TRBD1 (6 bases). This CDR3 contains 15 residues. Germline V gives CDR1 SGHAT, CDR2 FQNNGV. Trimming took 3 bases from V and 7 from J, leaving 16 bases between them. CDR3 DNA sequence: TGTGCCAGCAGCTTCGAAACAGCGAGGGGGAACATTCAGTACTTC. It translates to CASSFETARGNIQYF. The variable domain in full, with the rest retrieved from reference TRBV11-2 and TRBJ2-4, is EAGVAQSPRYKIIEKRQSVAFWCNPISGHATLYWYQQILGQGPKLLIQFQNNGVVDDSQLPKDRFSAERLKGVDSTLKIQPAKLEDSAVYLCASSFETARGNIQYFGAGTRLSVL.